What follows are 18 T cell receptor beta chains derived from one specimen sequenced in a study of T cells in Graves' hyperthyroidism and ophthalmopathy. Amplification of TCR beta CDR3 regions was performed using RNA transcripts as template. The HTBI primer set drove a first-round RT-PCR of the TCR CDR3. TCRdb called the multiplex PCR reads again in MiXCR, with one record for every CDR3 protein. Found here are fewer than 650,000 distinct CDR3 sequences, 12% to 15% of them singletons; the top ten hold 11% to 15%. The sample consisted of blood. Receptors originate from a woman aged 40-49 years with Graves' hyperthyroidism.

The chain joins TRBV28 to TRBJ2-7, with D maybe TRBD2 (5 bases). With 4 bases removed from V and 7 bases from J, the gap between germline ends came to 14 bases. Germline V lookup: CDR1 MDHEN, CDR2 SYDVKM. The CDR3 has 13 residues. In nucleotides, the CDR3 is TGTGCCAGCAGTTCCCCTACCTCGGGGGAGCAGTACTTC. Encoded protein: CASSSPTSGEQYF.

In its sample, this clonotype was seen many times. The chain uses TRBV6-6 and TRBJ2-7; TRBD2 agrees at 9 bases. The CDR3 consists of 17 residues. Germline trimming cut 1 base from V and 4 bases from J; bases unmatched to any gene: 11. CDR1 is MNHNY, CDR2 SVGAGI, per germline (reference sequence). CDR3 DNA: TGTGCCAGCAGTTACTGGGCTGGGTCTAGCGGGAAATACGAGCAGTACTTC. It is translated as CASSYWAGSSGKYEQYF.

This sequence joins TRBV27 and TRBJ2-5; TRBD2 matches 9 bases. V trimming: 2 bases; J trimming: 1 base; junction bases outside the gene matches: 5. The length of the CDR3 is 16 residues. Germline CDR1 MNHEY, CDR2 SMNVEV (reference sequence). The CDR3 DNA reads TGTGCCAGCAGTTTAACTACTAGCGGGCTCCAAGAGACCCAGTACTTC. It specifies CASSLTTSGLQETQYF.

There are many counts of this clonotype. This sequence joins TRBV9 and TRBJ2-3; 14 bases agree with TRBD2. CDR1 and CDR2 from the germline V gene are SGDLS and YYNGEE. The CDR3 consists of 17 residues. The J segment lost 1 base and the V segment lost 3 bases, leaving 4 bases of the junction unmatched. CDR3 protein: CASSAGTSGSGTDTQYF. For the CDR3, the DNA is TGTGCCAGCAGCGCCGGGACTAGCGGGAGTGGCACAGATACGCAGTATTTT.

The sample holds many counts of this clonotype. The chain recombines TRBV28 with TRBJ1-5; no firm D call. The germline V gene has CDR1 MDHEN and CDR2 SYDVKM. Trimming left V 6 bases short and J 9 bases short, with 12 bases between. The CDR3 has 12 amino acids. The CDR3 sequence is CASREPAWPQHF. DNA for the CDR3: TGTGCCAGCAGGGAGCCGGCGTGGCCCCAGCATTTT. Complete variable domain (other parts from reference TRBV28 and TRBJ1-5): DVKVTQSSRYLVKRTGEKVFLECVQDMDHENMFWYRQDPGLGLRLIYFSYDVKMKEKGDIPEGYSVSREKKERFSLILESASTNQTSMYLCASREPAWPQHFGDGTRLSIL.

In its sample, this clonotype was seen many times. The chain carries TRBV3-1 and TRBJ2-7; the D call may be TRBD1 or TRBD2 (5 bases each). The length of the CDR3 is 19 residues. The V gene's germline CDR1 is LGHDT and CDR2 YNNKEL (reference sequence). V was pared by 4 bases and J by 7 bases, with 32 bases between. The CDR3 is CASSPRQRNLGIGTQEQYF. CDR3 bases: TGTGCCAGCAGCCCCCGCCAACGCAATCTAGGGATAGGGACGCAGGAGCAGTACTTC.

In its sample, this clonotype was seen many times. V gene TRBV3-1 combines with J gene TRBJ1-1, with 9 bases identical to TRBD1. Germline V CDR1 and CDR2: LGHDT, YNNKEL (reference sequence). CDR3 length: 16 amino acids. After removal of 1 base from V and 4 bases from J, the junction contained 7 bases not matched to a gene. The CDR3 DNA sequence: TGTGCCAGCAGCCAAGGCACAGGGGGCGTTCCCACTGAAGCTTTCTTT. It codes for CASSQGTGGVPTEAFF.

In this sample, this clonotype turned up many times. V gene TRBV7-9 combines with J gene TRBJ2-2; D unclear. V was cut by 2 bases and J by 5 bases, with 9 bases left in between. The V gene's germline CDR1 is SEHNR and CDR2 FQNEAQ (reference sequence). This CDR3 region has 14 residues. CDR3 sequence (DNA): TGTGCCAGCAGCTTATCTGGATTGACCGGGGAGCTGTTTTTT. Its translation: CASSLSGLTGELFF. Combining the CDR3 with reference TRBV7-9 and TRBJ2-2 gives the whole variable domain DTGVSQNPRHKITKRGQNVTFRCDPISEHNRLYWYRQTLGQGPEFLTYFQNEAQLEKSRLLSDRFSAERPKGSFSTLEIQRTEQGDSAMYLCASSLSGLTGELFFGEGSRLTVL.

This clonotype showed up just a few times. The chain combines TRBV2 with TRBJ2-5; 11 nucleotides agree with TRBD2. J gave up 1 base and V 5 bases, and 3 bases lay outside the gene matches. The CDR3 loop spans 15 amino acids. CDR1 SNHLY and CDR2 FYNNEI come from the germline V gene. The DNA of the CDR3 is TGTGCCAGCAGTTCTAGCGGGGGGCCCCAAGAGACCCAGTACTTC. It yields the protein CASSSSGGPQETQYF.

This clonotype was counted ten times or more. The CDR3 DNA follows: TGTGCCAGCAGCACAGGGATCGGGGAGCTGTTTTTT. Translation: CASSTGIGELFF. The V and J genes are TRBV7-3 and TRBJ2-2, with D possibly being TRBD1 (6 bases). Trimming shortened V by 5 bases and J by 7 bases, and 8 bases separated the two germline ends. CDR3 length: 12 amino acids. Germline assignment: CDR1 SGHTA and CDR2 FQGTGA.

Comments on this clonotype: A clone one base away is much larger, so this may be a read error. V gene TRBV5-5 combines with J gene TRBJ2-7; 8 bases line up with TRBD1. The CDR3 spans 15 residues. CDR1 SGHKS and CDR2 YYEKEE come from the germline V gene (reference sequence). The V and J ends lost 2 bases and 5 bases, in that order; junction bases with no gene match: 9. This chain's CDR3 is CASSLHATGDNEQYF. For the CDR3, the DNA is TGTGCCAGCAGCTTACATGCGACAGGGGATAACGAGCAGTACTTC.

This clonotype appeared many times. This chain connects TRBV20-1 to TRBJ1-1; 8 bases map to TRBD1. This CDR3 region has 14 residues. Unmatched junction bases numbered 10, after V lost 6 bases and J lost 4 bases. The germline V gene encodes CDR1 DFQATT and CDR2 SNEGSKA (reference sequence). The CDR3 region is CSAPFGQGTTEAFF. The CDR3 DNA reads TGCAGTGCCCCCTTTGGACAGGGCACCACTGAAGCTTTCTTT.

The table lists this clonotype with a few counts. The chain combines TRBV11-2 with TRBJ2-7; no firm D call. The germline gives CDR1 SGHAT, CDR2 FQNNGV. This CDR3 is built from 14 residues. V lost 5 bases and J 7 bases, leaving 18 bases between the germline ends. CDR3 nucleotides: TGTGCCAGCAGCCTACGCGGACCAGCCTTGGAGCAGTACTTC. Translation: CASSLRGPALEQYF.

This clonotype was seen repeatedly, ten times or more. The chain combines TRBV11-3 with TRBJ2-1, with 7 bases aligning to TRBD1. Germline V gives CDR1 SGHNT, CDR2 YENEEA. With V trimmed by 3 bases and J by 10 bases, 6 bases remained unmatched. This CDR3 has 13 amino acids. CDR3 coding DNA: TGTGCCAGCAGCTTGGGGACAGCCAACGAGCAGTTCTTC. Translation gives CASSLGTANEQFF.

This clonotype was seen many times. The V gene is TRBV15, the J gene TRBJ1-5, with 11 bases that match TRBD1. Unmatched junction bases numbered 6, after V lost 8 bases and J lost 3 bases. This CDR3 comprises 15 residues. The V gene's germline CDR1 is LNHNV and CDR2 YYDKDF (reference sequence). The CDR3 is CATRKDRGPNQPQHF. The CDR3 coding sequence is TGTGCCACCCGGAAGGACAGGGGGCCCAATCAGCCCCAGCATTTT.

V gene TRBV7-9 combines with J gene TRBJ2-7; D is ambiguous. Germline V CDR1 and CDR2: SEHNR, FQNEAQ (reference sequence). Deletions cut 8 bases from V and 7 bases from J, with 18 bases between. The CDR3 sequence is 13 residues long. CDR3 amino acids: CASESNQQWEQYF. The DNA of the CDR3 is TGTGCCAGCGAATCCAACCAGCAGTGGGAGCAGTACTTC.

This clonotype came up a few times. The chain uses TRBV19 and TRBJ1-1, with D unclear. The germline V gene has CDR1 LNHDA and CDR2 SQIVND (reference sequence). The CDR3 totals 12 residues. V was trimmed by 3 bases and J by 8 bases, leaving 10 bases between them. The CDR3 loop is CASSMMAREAFF. The CDR3 DNA reads TGTGCCAGTAGTATGATGGCCCGAGAAGCTTTCTTT.

Points on this clonotype: Its ends do not fully match the called genes, so a read error is possible. The chain has TRBV12-3 or TRBV12-4 and TRBJ2-2, with 7 bases aligning to TRBD1. The CDR3 totals 15 residues. The CDR3 here is CASSSGTGVTGELLF. CDR3 nucleotide sequence: TGTGCCAGCAGTTCCGGTACAGGGGTCACCGGGGAGCTGCTTTTT.